The present T cell receptor beta chain was sequenced within a study of identical twins. Template switching added a universal primer binding site, and final cDNA carried unique molecular identifiers. TCRdb re-derived calls from the 5' RACE reads in MiXCR, one entry per CDR3 protein. This table holds 640,000 or so distinct CDR3 sequences, around 6% found once. The sample holds many counts of this clonotype. What it recognizes is unknown. Overall study results and limits: The authors noted that invariant MAIT and iNKT cells could partly confound zero-insertion analyses. Researchers reported excess low generation probability among twin-shared out-of-frame alpha sequences.

The germline CDR1 and CDR2 sequences are ENHRY and SYGVKD. V was pared by 8 bases and J by 3 bases, with 11 bases between. This CDR3 region has 13 residues. The chain uses TRBV10-3 and TRBJ2-1; unclear D gene. This clonotype was sampled from a young man in good health. The specimen was naive T cells sorted from blood. CDR3 nucleotide sequence: TGTGCCATCGACCAGCCGGGCTACAATGAGCAGTTCTTC. Translating it yields CAIDQPGYNEQFF.